What follows are 3 T cell receptor beta chains derived from one specimen sequenced in a study of blood T cell repertoires in COVID-19 (TCRdb year 2020). Library preparation was by the immunoSEQ multiplex PCR assay. TCRdb limited this immuneACCESS table to in-frame rearrangements with V and J called. A share of clones is missing; checked studies link under half to unresolved V genes, and the rest is unexplained. Within this sample are roughly 130,000 clones, with 87% of them counted one time only. The leading ten clones occupy roughly 3.6% of the sample. Material for sequencing was peripheral blood. The receptor source for this set is an older woman with acute or convalescent COVID-19.

In nucleotides, the CDR3 is TGTGCCAGTAGTCCCGGCGGGAGGTCAGATACGCAGTATTTT. Residues: CASSPGGRSDTQYF. This sequence joins TRBV19 and TRBJ2-3; 8 bases are a match to TRBD2. CDR3 length: 14 amino acids. Germline CDR1 reads LNHDA; CDR2 reads SQIVND (reference sequence). With 5 bases clipped from V and 4 bases from J, the junction kept 5 bases outside the gene matches.

The chain uses TRBV4-1 and TRBJ1-1, with 8 bases identical to TRBD1. Trimming removed 3 bases from V and 5 bases from J; junction bases left unmatched: 8. Germline V gene data show CDR1 as MGHRA and CDR2 as YSYEKL. The CDR3 has 15 amino acids. The CDR3 sequence is CASSQRQGSRTEAFF. CDR3 DNA sequence: TGCGCCAGCAGCCAGAGACAGGGGAGTCGGACTGAAGCTTTCTTT.

V usage is TRBV12-3 or TRBV12-4 and J usage is TRBJ1-2; 9 bases align to TRBD1. The CDR3 contains 12 residues. V lost 8 bases, J lost 8 bases, and 6 bases stayed unmatched. CDR3 sequence: CASGGQGSGYTF. In DNA form, the CDR3 reads TGTGCCAGCGGGGGACAGGGTAGCGGCTACACCTTC.